Below are 28 T cell receptor beta chains sequenced from a single sample in a study of CD8 T cells in Susac syndrome. cDNA came from about 0.5 to 1 ug RNA primed by random hexamers. TCRdb reprocessed the immunoSEQ multiplex PCR reads with MiXCR, giving one entry per CDR3 protein. This sample has 200,000 to 300,000 distinct CDR3 sequences; 93% occur once, and the top ten carry approximately 0.072%. The sequencing input was CD4+ T cells from PBMCs. Receptors were obtained from a human donor with multiple sclerosis.

This rearrangement joins TRBV20-1 to TRBJ2-7, with unresolved D. The length of the CDR3 is 14 residues. V was clipped by 0 bases and J by 5 bases, with 14 bases between them. Looked up from germline, CDR1 is DFQATT and CDR2 is SNEGSKA (reference sequence). CDR3 protein: CSARDRGVAHEQYF. CDR3 nucleotide sequence: TGCAGTGCTAGAGATCGAGGCGTCGCCCACGAGCAGTACTTC.

The chain links TRBV14 to TRBJ1-1; D might be TRBD1 (5 bases). Germline loops: CDR1 SGHDN, CDR2 FVKESK. The CDR3 is made up of 14 amino acids. The V gene lost 1 base and the J gene lost 4 bases, with 10 bases spanning the gap. The CDR3 region has the DNA TGTGCCAGCAGCCAAGTTCGGGGGGGCACTGAAGCTTTCTTT. This codes for CASSQVRGGTEAFF.

The chain employs TRBV6-5 and TRBJ1-1; tentatively, D is TRBD1 (5 bases). V was clipped by 5 bases and J by 13 bases, with 17 bases between them. The CDR3 spans 12 residues. Per germline, CDR1 MNHEY and CDR2 SVGAGI. The CDR3 DNA is TGTGCCAGCAGTGGCTCCGTGGGACTGGTTTTCTTT. Translated: CASSGSVGLVFF.

The V call is TRBV4-1, the J call TRBJ2-5; 8 bases agree with TRBD2. Trimming removed 0 bases from V and 4 bases from J; junction bases left unmatched: 7. CDR1 is MGHRA, CDR2 YSYEKL, per germline. The CDR3 contains 16 residues. The CDR3 bases are TGCGCCAGCAGCCAAGATGTCCTAGCGGGTGGAGAGACCCAGTACTTC. Translation: CASSQDVLAGGETQYF.

This clonotype was observed a handful of times. J is TRBJ2-2 and V is TRBV12-3 or TRBV12-4; 9 bases agree with TRBD1. This CDR3 region has 15 residues. V gave up 4 bases and J gave up 3 bases; unmatched junction bases: 3. CDR3 DNA: TGTGCCAGCAGTTCGGGACAGGGTGACACCGGGGAGCTGTTTTTT. Protein sequence: CASSSGQGDTGELFF.

V and J are TRBV30 and TRBJ1-2, with a tentative D call TRBD1 (6 bases). The CDR3 loop spans 14 amino acids. Germline V CDR1 and CDR2: GTSNPN, SVGIG (reference sequence). V gave up 0 bases and J gave up 7 bases, with 15 bases separating them. The CDR3 DNA is TGTGCCTGGAGTGTAGCTACAGGGTGGAGTGGCTACACCTTC. Residues: CAWSVATGWSGYTF.

The chain carries TRBV5-1 and TRBJ2-6; tentatively, D is TRBD1 (5 bases). The CDR3 is made up of 15 amino acids. Germline V gene sequence: CDR1 SGHRS, CDR2 YFSETQ. Trimming cost V 3 bases and J 1 base, with 8 bases left between them. CDR3: CASSWGQSGANVLTF. The DNA of the CDR3 is TGCGCCAGCAGCTGGGGCCAGTCTGGGGCCAACGTCCTGACTTTC.

The chain links TRBV6-5 to TRBJ2-3, with D uncertain. The V end was cut by 5 bases, the J end by 8 bases, with 17 bases between. This CDR3 is 14 amino acids long. Germline V gene data show CDR1 as MNHEY and CDR2 as SVGAGI. DNA of the CDR3: TGTGCCAGCAGTCAACGGACGGGTGTTGGTACGCAGTATTTT. Translation: CASSQRTGVGTQYF.

J is TRBJ2-1 and V is TRBV7-2, with D uncertain. Germline CDR1 reads SGHTA; CDR2 reads FQGNSA. V lost 6 bases to trimming and J lost 2 bases, with 17 bases between them. This CDR3 comprises 16 residues. The DNA of the CDR3 is TGTGCCAGCAGACTTGCGGTTGTAGGGACCTACAATGAGCAGTTCTTC. Translation gives CASRLAVVGTYNEQFF.

This chain connects TRBV27 to TRBJ2-5, with TRBD2 as a possible D gene (7 bases). Trimming cost V 3 bases and J 2 bases, with 10 bases left between them. This CDR3 comprises 14 residues. Per germline, CDR1 MNHEY and CDR2 SMNVEV (reference sequence). CDR3 DNA sequence: TGTGCCAGCAGTTTCGCGGGGGCGCAAGAGACCCAGTACTTC. As protein: CASSFAGAQETQYF.

A single count supports this clonotype. The chain links TRBV27 to TRBJ2-4; D may be TRBD2 (6 bases). This CDR3 region has 20 residues. Trimming pared 0 bases from V and 0 bases from J, leaving 21 bases between. Germline V gives CDR1 MNHEY, CDR2 SMNVEV (reference sequence). The CDR3 spells CASSLSPPLGGRIAKNIQYF. CDR3 DNA sequence: TGTGCCAGCAGTTTATCCCCACCATTAGGAGGGAGAATAGCCAAAAACATTCAGTACTTC.

The J gene is TRBJ1-4, the V gene TRBV7-8; unclear D gene. Between the trimmed V and J ends, which lost 2 bases and 7 bases, there was a span of 14 bases. CDR1 SGHVS and CDR2 FQNEAQ come from the germline V gene. The length of the CDR3 is 15 residues. The chain's CDR3 is CASSLQAGWGEKLFF. CDR3 bases: TGTGCCAGCAGCTTACAGGCAGGTTGGGGTGAAAAACTGTTTTTT.

This clonotype was seen once. The chain joins TRBV6-1 to TRBJ2-1; the match to TRBD2 covers 9 bases. The V gene's germline CDR1 is MNHNS and CDR2 SASEGT. This CDR3 spans 17 amino acids. V was clipped by 5 bases and J by 2 bases; unmatched bases: 10. The CDR3 loop reads CASSIRPSGVPYNEQFF. CDR3 DNA sequence: TGTGCCAGCAGTATCCGACCTAGCGGGGTCCCCTACAATGAGCAGTTCTTC.

The chain has TRBV3-1 and TRBJ2-1; D is ambiguous. V lost 4 bases, J lost 5 bases, and 12 bases lay in between. Germline-derived CDR1 and CDR2 are LGHDT and YNNKEL (reference sequence). CDR3 length: 14 residues. The CDR3 sequence is CASSPVRAHNEQFF. CDR3 DNA sequence: TGTGCCAGCAGCCCCGTTAGGGCCCACAATGAGCAGTTCTTC.

This clonotype was picked up a small number of times. Written as DNA, the CDR3 is TGCGCCAGCAGCCAAGGTACAGGGGGCAGAAACACCATATATTTT. It encodes CASSQGTGGRNTIYF. This chain links TRBV4-1 with TRBJ1-3; 9 positions agree with TRBD1. The germline V gene encodes CDR1 MGHRA and CDR2 YSYEKL. Trimming removed 1 base from V and 5 bases from J; junction bases left unmatched: 3. The CDR3 has 15 amino acids.

The chain recombines TRBV19 with TRBJ2-3; 12 bases agree with TRBD2. Germline trimming cut 4 bases from V and 7 bases from J; bases unmatched to any gene: 3. The length of the CDR3 is 14 residues. Per germline, CDR1 LNHDA and CDR2 SQIVND (reference sequence). CDR3: CASSTTSGRHTQYF. For the CDR3, the DNA is TGTGCCAGTAGTACTACTAGCGGGAGGCATACGCAGTATTTT.

The chain is built from TRBV7-9 and TRBJ2-7; 11 nucleotides align to TRBD1. Trimming removed 0 bases from V and 0 bases from J; junction bases left unmatched: 4. The CDR3 totals 17 residues. Germline V CDR1 and CDR2: SEHNR, FQNEAQ (reference sequence). The CDR3 loop reads CASSLASGTGGSYEQYF. The CDR3, as DNA: TGTGCCAGCAGCTTAGCTTCCGGGACAGGGGGCTCCTACGAGCAGTACTTC.

The V call is TRBV9, the J call TRBJ2-5; D remains ambiguous. Per the germline V gene, CDR1 is SGDLS and CDR2 is YYNGEE. The CDR3 loop spans 14 amino acids. The germline V and J ends were trimmed by 0 bases and 4 bases, with 10 bases remaining between them. The CDR3 sequence is CASSVDPDGETQYF. The CDR3, as DNA: TGTGCCAGCAGCGTAGACCCAGATGGAGAGACCCAGTACTTC.

J is TRBJ1-4 and V is TRBV30; tentatively, D is TRBD1 (6 bases). This CDR3 is 14 amino acids long. Germline CDR1 and CDR2: GTSNPN and SVGIG (reference sequence). The ends were cut back, 0 bases at V and 4 bases at J, with 9 bases in the middle. The CDR3 DNA sequence: TGTGCCTGGAGTGTAGGGGGAGGTAATGAAAAACTGTTTTTT. Translation gives CAWSVGGGNEKLFF.

The V and J genes are TRBV7-2 and TRBJ2-7; D possibly corresponds to TRBD1 (5 bases). In germline, CDR1 is SGHTA, CDR2 FQGNSA. Trimming removed 5 bases at V and 6 bases at J, with 14 bases between. The length of the CDR3 is 13 residues. CDR3 nucleotides: TGTGCCAGCAGCCCTTTGGGGCTGGGCGAGCAGTACTTC. This codes for CASSPLGLGEQYF.

CDR3 sequence reads: CASSRPDGNYGYTF. CDR3 in DNA: TGTGCCAGCAGTCGCCCTGACGGTAACTATGGCTACACCTTC. The rearrangement uses TRBV28 and TRBJ1-2; no clear D. The CDR3 covers 14 residues. The germline V gene has CDR1 MDHEN and CDR2 SYDVKM. Trimming cost V 5 bases and J 1 base, with 11 bases left between them.

V and J are TRBV5-8 and TRBJ1-1, with TRBD1 matching 8 bases. Germline CDR1 is SGHTS and CDR2 is YDEGEE. The V segment lost 0 bases and the J segment 1 base; nucleotides outside the gene matches: 2. This CDR3 is built from 15 residues. The CDR3 DNA reads as TGTGCCAGCAGCTTGGGTGACAGGGGGAACACTGAAGCTTTCTTT. It translates to CASSLGDRGNTEAFF.

V is TRBV20-1 and J is TRBJ2-3, with D perhaps given as TRBD1 or TRBD2 (5 bases each). The V end was cut by 5 bases, the J end by 5 bases, with 20 bases between. CDR1 is DFQATT and CDR2 is SNEGSKA in the germline V gene (reference sequence). This CDR3 comprises 15 residues. This chain's CDR3 is CSAAPGIGDGDTQYF. The CDR3 DNA is TGCAGTGCTGCCCCGGGGATAGGGGACGGAGATACGCAGTATTTT.

V and J are TRBV5-1 and TRBJ2-1, with TRBD2 matching over 12 bases. V trimming: 4 bases; J trimming: 10 bases; junction bases outside the gene matches: 9. This CDR3 comprises 15 residues. CDR1 is SGHRS and CDR2 is YFSETQ in the germline V gene. Here the CDR3 reads CASSRLAGETTEQFF. CDR3 coding DNA: TGCGCCAGCAGCCGACTAGCGGGAGAAACGACCGAGCAGTTCTTC.

V and J are TRBV12-3 or TRBV12-4 and TRBJ2-7, with a tentative D call TRBD2 (6 bases). V dropped 3 bases and J dropped 3 bases, with 9 bases sitting between them. CDR3 length: 13 residues. DNA of the CDR3: TGTGCCAGCAGTTTGGAGGGTGTCTACGAGCAGTACTTC. Protein sequence: CASSLEGVYEQYF.

The chain couples TRBV24-1 to TRBJ1-2; D unclear. This CDR3 is built from 14 residues. Germline assignment: CDR1 KGHDR and CDR2 SFDVKD. Trimming cost V 4 bases and J 4 bases, with 12 bases left between them. In nucleotides, the CDR3 is TGTGCCACCAGTGAGACACGGGGAGGCTATGGCTACACCTTC. As protein: CATSETRGGYGYTF.

The rearrangement links TRBV4-1 to TRBJ2-1; D not certain. V gave up 1 base and J gave up 8 bases, with 9 bases separating them. Germline V gene lookup returns CDR1 MGHRA and CDR2 YSYEKL. The CDR3 is 13 residues long. Here the CDR3 reads CASSQVWSDEQFF. The CDR3, as DNA: TGCGCCAGCAGCCAAGTCTGGAGTGATGAGCAGTTCTTC.

The rearrangement links TRBV5-6 to TRBJ1-2; perhaps TRBD1 as D (5 bases). Germline V gene data show CDR1 as SGHDT and CDR2 as YYEEEE. With 5 bases removed from V and 6 bases from J, the gap between germline ends came to 17 bases. This CDR3 contains 14 residues. The CDR3 DNA sequence: TGTGCCAGCAGTCCTCGGGGCGGAGGGAATGGCTACACCTTC. This gives the protein CASSPRGGGNGYTF.